Shown below are 15 T cell receptor beta chains from a single sample sequenced in a study of CD8 T cells in ankylosing spondylitis. Study results and caveats: Blood from ankylosing spondylitis patients appeared to carry a characteristic roughly eight-variant TCR beta motif.

These receptors' antigens are unknown. In TCRdb, the 5' RACE reads were re-called with MiXCR into one record per CDR3 protein. This table holds fewer than 550,000 distinct CDR3 sequences, approximately 5% found once. The source material was blood, either unsorted or a sorted T cell fraction (not recorded which). The receptors were gathered from a male donor with ankylosing spondylitis.

This clonotype was counted between two and nine times. The CDR3 region has the DNA TGTGCCAGCAGTTACTCGAATAGCGGTGAAGAGACCCAGTACTTC. This gives the protein CASSYSNSGEETQYF. The chain links TRBV6-5 to TRBJ2-5; perhaps TRBD2 as D (6 bases). This CDR3 region has 15 residues. CDR1 and CDR2 from the germline V gene are MNHEY and SVGAGI. V was cut by 0 bases and J by 3 bases, with 11 bases left in between.

CDR3 nucleotide sequence: TGTGCCAGCAGCTTGGAAATCGGACCCCAGTTCTTC. It specifies CASSLEIGPQFF. The gene calls are TRBV7-2 and TRBJ2-1; D is undetermined. Germline V CDR1 and CDR2: SGHTA, FQGNSA. V lost 3 bases and J 13 bases, leaving 13 bases between the germline ends. The CDR3 covers 12 residues.

This clonotype showed up many times. The CDR3 DNA reads as TGCGCCAGCAGCCCGACTTCAGGGACATATGGCTACACCTTC. Translated: CASSPTSGTYGYTF. This sequence joins TRBV5-1 and TRBJ1-2, with D perhaps matching TRBD1 (6 bases). V was trimmed by 4 bases and J by 5 bases, leaving 15 bases between them. CDR3 length: 14 residues. In germline, CDR1 is SGHRS, CDR2 YFSETQ.

This clonotype was observed many times. The V call is TRBV9, the J call TRBJ1-1; D unclear. V lost 7 bases and J 4 bases, leaving 8 bases between the germline ends. From germline, CDR1 is SGDLS and CDR2 YYNGEE. The CDR3 length is 11 residues. The CDR3 DNA is TGTGCCAGCTCTTGGAGCACTGAAGCTTTCTTT. Protein product: CASSWSTEAFF.

This clonotype has a count of ten or more. The V and J genes are TRBV20-1 and TRBJ1-2; 9 nucleotides agree with TRBD1. V was clipped by 6 bases and J by 7 bases; unmatched bases: 15. This CDR3 has 15 residues. Germline lookup yields CDR1 DFQATT and CDR2 SNEGSKA (reference sequence). The CDR3 spells CSAPPWGQGVVGYTF. For the CDR3, the DNA is TGCAGTGCCCCCCCGTGGGGACAGGGAGTCGTTGGCTACACCTTC.

The gene calls are TRBV7-6 and TRBJ2-2; 10 nucleotides agree with TRBD2. In germline, CDR1 is SGHVS, CDR2 FNYEAQ. The CDR3 extends over 16 amino acids. Losses at the gene ends were 5 bases for V and 1 base for J; bases not matched to a gene: 4. CDR3 DNA: TGTGCCAGCAGCATTAGACTAGCGGGGAACACCGGGGAGCTGTTTTTT. It codes for CASSIRLAGNTGELFF.

CDR3 bases: TGTGCCACCAGTCCCAGCGGCCGATCGTACCAAGAGACCCAGTACTTC. It codes for CATSPSGRSYQETQYF. This chain connects TRBV24-1 to TRBJ2-5, with D perhaps matching TRBD2 (5 bases). The CDR3 sequence is 16 residues long. V lost 6 bases to trimming and J lost 0 bases, with 16 bases between them. The V gene's germline CDR1 is KGHDR and CDR2 SFDVKD.

This clonotype was observed at least ten times. This chain links TRBV20-1 with TRBJ2-1, with TRBD2 matching 11 bases. Trimming cost V 4 bases and J 3 bases; bases outside gene matches: 5. From germline, CDR1 is DFQATT and CDR2 SNEGSKA (reference sequence). The length of the CDR3 is 15 residues. CDR3 nucleotides: TGCAGTGCTACCTCTAGCGGGGGGTACTACAATGAGCAGTTCTTC. It translates to CSATSSGGYYNEQFF.

The chain is built from TRBV5-1 and TRBJ2-3; 7 bases line up with TRBD2. The CDR3 sequence is 14 residues long. The germline CDR1 and CDR2 sequences are SGHRS and YFSETQ. The junction had 6 bases not matched to a gene; V was cut back by 7 bases and J by 1 base. The CDR3 protein is CASVERGGTDTQYF. The CDR3 region has the DNA TGCGCCAGCGTCGAACGGGGGGGCACAGATACGCAGTATTTT.

This clonotype was recorded at least ten times. DNA for the CDR3: TGCGCCAGCAGCTTTTGGTCAGCAGAGGCTCAAGAGACCCAGTACTTC. Encoded protein: CASSFWSAEAQETQYF. The genes are TRBV5-1 and TRBJ2-5; D is uncertain. Germline V gene lookup returns CDR1 SGHRS and CDR2 YFSETQ. CDR3 length: 16 amino acids. V was pared by 2 bases and J by 2 bases, with 16 bases between.

This clonotype was seen many times. This chain uses TRBV10-3 with TRBJ1-1; a weak D match, TRBD1 (5 bases). V was trimmed by 3 bases and J by 8 bases, leaving 10 bases between them. The germline V gene encodes CDR1 ENHRY and CDR2 SYGVKD. The CDR3 loop spans 12 amino acids. CDR3 residues: CAISDGAKEAFF. In nucleotides, the CDR3 is TGTGCCATCAGTGATGGGGCGAAAGAAGCTTTCTTT.

Points on this clonotype: Being one base from a much bigger clone, this may be a read error. The chain employs TRBV27 and TRBJ1-6; TRBD1 might be the D (6 bases). The V gene lost 3 bases and the J gene lost 18 bases, with 21 bases spanning the gap. The CDR3 runs 14 residues. The germline V gene has CDR1 MNHEY and CDR2 SMNVEV (reference sequence). The CDR3: CASSLAQGGFTPHF. CDR3 nucleotides: TGTGCCAGCAGTTTGGCACAGGGTGGTTTTACCCCCCACTTT.

The chain recombines TRBV2 with TRBJ2-5, with 10 bases fitting TRBD1. V was pared by 6 bases and J by 7 bases, with 14 bases of the junction left unmatched. The length of the CDR3 is 16 residues. The germline CDR1 and CDR2 sequences are SNHLY and FYNNEI. CDR3 DNA sequence: TGTGCCAGCAGAGATTCCGGGACAGGGGCATCAGGGACCCAGTACTTC. Its translation: CASRDSGTGASGTQYF.

In this sample, this clonotype turned up many times. V gene TRBV18 combines with J gene TRBJ1-1; no firm D call. V lost 4 bases and J 1 base, leaving 10 bases between the germline ends. This CDR3 spans 14 amino acids. CDR1 and CDR2 from the germline V gene are KGHSH and LQKENI. CDR3 nucleotides: TGTGCCAGCTCACTAGCCCAGGCGAACACTGAAGCTTTCTTT. Residues: CASSLAQANTEAFF.

This clonotype came up many times. The chain carries TRBV9 and TRBJ2-5, with a possible D match to TRBD2 (5 bases). V lost 0 bases to trimming and J lost 5 bases, with 14 bases between them. Germline loops: CDR1 SGDLS, CDR2 YYNGEE. The CDR3 totals 15 residues. CDR3: CASSVGPGFGETQYF. CDR3 bases: TGTGCCAGCAGCGTAGGGCCGGGGTTCGGGGAGACCCAGTACTTC.